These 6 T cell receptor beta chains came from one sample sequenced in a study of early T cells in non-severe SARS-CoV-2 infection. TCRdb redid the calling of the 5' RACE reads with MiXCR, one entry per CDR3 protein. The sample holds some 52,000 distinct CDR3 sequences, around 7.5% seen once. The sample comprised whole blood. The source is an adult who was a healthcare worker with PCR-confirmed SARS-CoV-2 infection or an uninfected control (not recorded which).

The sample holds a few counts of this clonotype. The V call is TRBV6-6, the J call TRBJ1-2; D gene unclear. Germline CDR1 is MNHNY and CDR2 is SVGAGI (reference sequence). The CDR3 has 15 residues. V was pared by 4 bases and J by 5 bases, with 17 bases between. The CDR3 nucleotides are TGTGCCAGCAGTTCTTCCCCTCCGGGCACTTATGGCTACACCTTC. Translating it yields CASSSSPPGTYGYTF.

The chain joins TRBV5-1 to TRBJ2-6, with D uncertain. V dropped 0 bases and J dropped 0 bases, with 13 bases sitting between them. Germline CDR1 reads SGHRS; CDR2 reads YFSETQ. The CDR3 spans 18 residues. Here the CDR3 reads CASSLAGGGSSGANVLTF. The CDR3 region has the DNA TGCGCCAGCAGCTTGGCCGGTGGCGGCAGCTCTGGGGCCAACGTCCTGACTTTC.

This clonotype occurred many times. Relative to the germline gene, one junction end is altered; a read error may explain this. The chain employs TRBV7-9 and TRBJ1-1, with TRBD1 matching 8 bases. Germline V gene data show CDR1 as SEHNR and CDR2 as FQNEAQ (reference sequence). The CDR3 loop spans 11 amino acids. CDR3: CASSATGDVDF. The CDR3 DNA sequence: TGTGCCAGCAGCGCGACAGGGGACGTTGACTTT.

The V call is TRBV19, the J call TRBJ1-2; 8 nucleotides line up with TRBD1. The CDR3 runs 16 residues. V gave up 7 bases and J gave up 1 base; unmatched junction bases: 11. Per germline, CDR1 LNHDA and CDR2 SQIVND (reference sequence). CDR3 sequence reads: CASTQDRGLLNYGYTF. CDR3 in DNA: TGTGCCAGTACCCAAGACAGGGGCCTCCTTAACTATGGCTACACCTTC.

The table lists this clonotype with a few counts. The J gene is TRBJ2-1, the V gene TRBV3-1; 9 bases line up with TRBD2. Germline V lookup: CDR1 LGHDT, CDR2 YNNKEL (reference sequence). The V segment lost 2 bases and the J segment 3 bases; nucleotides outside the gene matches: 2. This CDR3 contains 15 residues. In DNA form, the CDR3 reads TGTGCCAGCAGCCAACCTAGCGGGATCTACAATGAGCAGTTCTTC. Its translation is CASSQPSGIYNEQFF.

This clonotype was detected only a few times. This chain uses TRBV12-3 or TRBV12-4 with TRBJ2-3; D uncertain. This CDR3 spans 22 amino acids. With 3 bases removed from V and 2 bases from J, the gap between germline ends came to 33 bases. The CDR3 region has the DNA TGTGCCAGCAGTTTTCCTCGGCGACCCTTTAGCCCTTTCGCTTCCACCACAGATACGCAGTATTTT. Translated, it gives CASSFPRRPFSPFASTTDTQYF.